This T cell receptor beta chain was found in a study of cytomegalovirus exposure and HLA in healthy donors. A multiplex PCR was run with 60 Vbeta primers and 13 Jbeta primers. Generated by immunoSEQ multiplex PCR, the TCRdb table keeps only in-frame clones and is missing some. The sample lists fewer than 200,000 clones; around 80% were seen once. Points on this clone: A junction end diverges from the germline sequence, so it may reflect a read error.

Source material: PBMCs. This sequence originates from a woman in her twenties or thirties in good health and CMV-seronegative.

DNA of the CDR3: TGTTCCAGCAGCTTCGCGGTTGTATTATTGAACACTGAAGCTTTCTTT. This gives the protein CSSSFAVVLLNTEAFF. This chain links TRBV7-9 with TRBJ1-1, with D unresolved. The CDR3 contains 16 residues. The germline CDR1 and CDR2 sequences are SEHNR and FQNEAQ (reference sequence).